One and the same sample provided the 31 T cell receptor beta chains below, sequenced in a study of T cells in Graves' hyperthyroidism and ophthalmopathy. Amplification yielded TCR beta CDR3 regions, with RNA transcripts as the source. TCR CDR3 underwent first-round RT-PCR with the HTBI primer set. Via MiXCR, TCRdb re-called the multiplex PCR reads, giving one row per CDR3 protein. Here the sample spans some 490,000 distinct CDR3 sequences, 20% to 25% being singletons. The sample comprised blood. All receptors derive from a woman in her 70s with Graves' ophthalmopathy.

This clonotype was seen only a few times. V usage is TRBV7-9 and J usage is TRBJ1-2; D is perhaps TRBD1 (6 bases). This CDR3 contains 14 residues. The V and J ends lost 7 bases and 6 bases respectively, with 18 bases between them. Germline loops: CDR1 SEHNR, CDR2 FQNEAQ (reference sequence). This chain's CDR3 is CASTPTGGAHGYTF. DNA of the CDR3: TGTGCCAGCACCCCTACGGGGGGGGCGCATGGCTACACCTTC. The full variable domain, its missing parts supplied by reference TRBV7-9 and TRBJ1-2, is DTGVSQNPRHKITKRGQNVTFRCDPISEHNRLYWYRQTLGQGPEFLTYFQNEAQLEKSRLLSDRFSAERPKGSFSTLEIQRTEQGDSAMYLCASTPTGGAHGYTFGSGTRLTVV.

The rearrangement uses TRBV27 and TRBJ2-3; TRBD2 might be the D (6 bases). Per germline, CDR1 MNHEY and CDR2 SMNVEV (reference sequence). V lost 10 bases to trimming and J lost 3 bases, with 14 bases between them. The CDR3 consists of 13 residues. This CDR3 reads CATRRAATDTQYF. In nucleotides, the CDR3 is TGTGCCACCCGGAGGGCCGCGACAGATACGCAGTATTTT.

V is TRBV20-1 and J is TRBJ2-1, with TRBD2 identical over 9 bases. Per the germline V gene, CDR1 is DFQATT and CDR2 is SNEGSKA (reference sequence). CDR3 length: 17 amino acids. Losses at the gene ends were 1 base for V and 0 bases for J; bases not matched to a gene: 7. CDR3 sequence: CSARVPTSGSSYNEQFF. The DNA for the CDR3 is TGCAGTGCTAGAGTTCCGACTAGCGGTAGCTCCTACAATGAGCAGTTCTTC.

Only a few counts were recorded for this clonotype. The chain joins TRBV6-5 to TRBJ2-2; no clear D gene. Trimming cost V 2 bases and J 5 bases, with 6 bases left between them. The CDR3 extends over 13 amino acids. Per the germline V gene, CDR1 is MNHEY and CDR2 is SVGAGI. CDR3 DNA sequence: TGTGCCAGCAGTTACATAACAACCGGGGAGCTGTTTTTT. Protein product: CASSYITTGELFF.

This clonotype was picked up a small number of times. Here the CDR3 DNA reads TGCAGTGCTAGAGGGACAGCTAATTCACCCCTCCACTTT. Its translation is CSARGTANSPLHF. This chain joins TRBV20-1 and TRBJ1-6; D perhaps matches TRBD1 (6 bases). The germline V and J ends were trimmed by 1 base and 6 bases, with 7 bases remaining between them. The germline V gene encodes CDR1 DFQATT and CDR2 SNEGSKA (reference sequence). The CDR3 totals 13 residues.

This sequence joins TRBV24-1 and TRBJ2-1; 14 bases map to TRBD2. This CDR3 is built from 15 residues. Germline V gene data show CDR1 as KGHDR and CDR2 as SFDVKD. Germline trimming cut 5 bases from V and 8 bases from J; bases unmatched to any gene: 4. The CDR3 coding sequence is TGTGCCACCAGTGCCGGACTAGCGGGAGGCCATGAGCAGTTCTTC. It translates to CATSAGLAGGHEQFF.

V and J are TRBV20-1 and TRBJ1-2; 9 positions match TRBD1. Germline assignment: CDR1 DFQATT and CDR2 SNEGSKA (reference sequence). This CDR3 region has 14 residues. Germline trimming cut 6 bases from V and 2 bases from J; bases unmatched to any gene: 7. The DNA of the CDR3 is TGCAGTGCATTGGACAGGGGACCCAACTATGGCTACACCTTC. This encodes CSALDRGPNYGYTF.

This clonotype was observed many times. The V call is TRBV12-3 or TRBV12-4, the J call TRBJ2-3; D remains unclear. There are 14 residues in the CDR3. The V gene lost 1 base and the J gene lost 2 bases, with 7 bases spanning the gap. CDR3 loop: CASSLVGPTDTQYF. The DNA of the CDR3 is TGTGCCAGCAGTTTAGTTGGACCCACAGATACGCAGTATTTT.

This clonotype was seen ten or more times. The CDR3 bases are TGTGCCAGCAGCTTAGTAGGGGAGTTAAACGGCTACACCTTC. Protein sequence: CASSLVGELNGYTF. V gene TRBV7-2 combines with J gene TRBJ1-2, with a weak D call TRBD1 (5 bases). Looked up from germline, CDR1 is SGHTA and CDR2 is FQGNSA. CDR3 length: 14 amino acids. V lost 1 base to trimming and J lost 8 bases, with 14 bases between them.

The chain employs TRBV20-1 and TRBJ2-7; 7 positions match TRBD1. Germline assignment: CDR1 DFQATT and CDR2 SNEGSKA (reference sequence). Losses at the gene ends were 5 bases for V and 9 bases for J; bases not matched to a gene: 10. This CDR3 is built from 12 residues. The CDR3 sequence: CSAERDRDGQYF. The CDR3 nucleotides are TGCAGTGCTGAGAGAGACAGGGACGGGCAGTACTTC.

This clonotype was counted only a few times. The J gene is TRBJ2-2, the V gene TRBV24-1, with 7 bases fitting TRBD2. V lost 1 base to trimming and J lost 5 bases; unmatched junction nucleotides: 3. The length of the CDR3 is 15 residues. The germline gives CDR1 KGHDR, CDR2 SFDVKD. The CDR3 reads CATSDFTSVTGELFF. For the CDR3, the DNA is TGTGCCACCAGTGATTTTACTAGCGTTACCGGGGAGCTGTTTTTT.

The CDR3 loop reads CASRLAGGVHEQFF. The CDR3 bases are TGTGCCAGCAGATTAGCGGGAGGGGTGCATGAGCAGTTCTTC. This sequence joins TRBV6-2 or TRBV6-3 and TRBJ2-1; 11 bases fit TRBD2. CDR3 length: 14 amino acids. Germline loops: CDR1 MNHEY, CDR2 SVGEGT. Losses at the gene ends were 6 bases for V and 8 bases for J; bases not matched to a gene: 6.

This clonotype has more than one count but fewer than ten. This chain connects TRBV6-2 or TRBV6-3 to TRBJ2-7; 7 positions match TRBD2. The V and J ends lost 7 bases and 1 base, in that order; junction bases with no gene match: 7. The CDR3 has 14 residues. The germline CDR1 and CDR2 sequences are MNHEY and SVGEGT. The CDR3 is CASNDPRGSYEQYF. CDR3 nucleotides: TGTGCCAGCAACGACCCGCGGGGGTCCTACGAGCAGTACTTC.

There are a few counts of this clonotype. The chain has TRBV4-1 and TRBJ2-7; D not resolved. The CDR3 extends over 15 amino acids. V was clipped by 0 bases and J by 7 bases, with 16 bases between them. Germline-derived CDR1 and CDR2 are MGHRA and YSYEKL. The CDR3, as DNA: TGCGCCAGCAGCCAAGATGGATCAGCTTCTCGGGAGCAGTACTTC. Its translation is CASSQDGSASREQYF.

The genes are TRBV10-3 and TRBJ1-5; TRBD1 matches 7 bases. The CDR3 consists of 15 residues. V gave up 11 bases and J gave up 2 bases; unmatched junction bases: 12. Per germline, CDR1 ENHRY and CDR2 SYGVKD. CDR3 nucleotides: TGTGCCGCAAGGGAGGGGGCGTTGGGCAATCAGCCCCAGCATTTT. It encodes CAAREGALGNQPQHF.

The V and J genes are TRBV7-6 and TRBJ2-5, with TRBD2 identical over 9 bases. CDR3 size: 15 residues. The trim removed 5 bases at V and 5 bases at J, leaving 9 bases unmatched. Germline V gene sequence: CDR1 SGHVS, CDR2 FNYEAQ. CDR3 region: CASSLSRLAVETQYF. For the CDR3, the DNA is TGTGCCAGCAGCCTATCTCGACTAGCGGTGGAGACCCAGTACTTC.

This clonotype has a handful of counts. The V call is TRBV12-3 or TRBV12-4, the J call TRBJ2-7; TRBD1 agrees at 11 bases. The CDR3 runs 17 residues. Trimming took 6 bases from V and 2 from J; bases not matched to a gene: 12. The CDR3 region is CASSPTLGQGAAYEQYF. In DNA, the CDR3 is TGTGCCAGCAGCCCCACTCTTGGACAGGGGGCGGCCTACGAGCAGTACTTC.

This rearrangement joins TRBV29-1 to TRBJ2-1; TRBD2 matches 7 bases. The germline V gene encodes CDR1 SQVTM and CDR2 ANQGSEA. This CDR3 has 16 amino acids. V lost 0 bases to trimming and J lost 2 bases; unmatched junction nucleotides: 7. The CDR3 DNA sequence: TGCAGCGTTGAAGATACGGGGGGAGGGGCCTACAATGAGCAGTTCTTC. This encodes CSVEDTGGGAYNEQFF.

Note on this clonotype: A read error is possible here, since a much larger clone lies one base away. CDR3 in amino acids: CASRLTTGSYDEQFF. The CDR3 DNA is TGTGCCAGCAGGCTAACTACAGGGTCCTACGATGAGCAGTTCTTC. The V call is TRBV6-1, the J call TRBJ2-1; a weak D match, TRBD1 (6 bases). CDR1 MNHNS and CDR2 SASEGT come from the germline V gene. This CDR3 region has 15 residues.

This clonotype was detected ten times or more. The rearrangement uses TRBV2 and TRBJ2-2, with 9 bases fitting TRBD2. The CDR3 totals 16 residues. Germline CDR1 is SNHLY and CDR2 is FYNNEI. J lost 3 bases, V lost 3 bases, and 5 bases had no gene match. CDR3 nucleotide sequence: TGTGCCAGCAGTGATGGCGGGAGGGCGTACACCGGGGAGCTGTTTTTT. Translated: CASSDGGRAYTGELFF. Based on the CDR3 plus reference TRBV2 and TRBJ2-2, the full variable domain is EPEVTQTPSHQVTQMGQEVILRCVPISNHLYFYWYRQILGQKVEFLVSFYNNEISEKSEIFDDQFSVERPDGSNFTLKIRSTKLEDSAMYFCASSDGGRAYTGELFFGEGSRLTVL.

The table lists this clonotype with many counts. The rearrangement links TRBV6-1 to TRBJ1-1; weak D call: TRBD1 (5 bases). Germline V gives CDR1 MNHNS, CDR2 SASEGT. V was shortened by 7 bases and J by 0 bases, with 21 bases between the two germline ends. The CDR3 runs 17 residues. The CDR3 DNA reads TGTGCCAGCAAGGCAAGCGGGGGAAGGCTCATGAACACTGAAGCTTTCTTT. This gives the protein CASKASGGRLMNTEAFF.

This clonotype was seen a few times. The V and J genes are TRBV27 and TRBJ2-2, with D perhaps matching TRBD1 (5 bases). This CDR3 is 13 amino acids long. CDR1 MNHEY and CDR2 SMNVEV come from the germline V gene (reference sequence). Trimming pared 2 bases from V and 10 bases from J, leaving 11 bases between. CDR3 protein: CASSLRGAAELFF. The CDR3 bases are TGTGCCAGCAGTTTACGTGGGGCGGCGGAGCTGTTTTTT.

Of note for this clonotype: With a much larger clone just one base away, this may be a read error. The chain employs TRBV2 and TRBJ1-1; tentatively, D is TRBD1 (5 bases). CDR3 length: 12 amino acids. Between the trimmed V and J ends, which lost 1 base and 11 bases, there was a span of 11 bases. Germline CDR1 and CDR2: SNHLY and FYNNEI. The CDR3 DNA is TGTGCCAGCAGTGAAGGGGGCGGGATGGCTTTCTTT. Residues: CASSEGGGMAFF.

This clonotype showed up just a few times. The chain has TRBV27 and TRBJ2-7; D gene unclear. The CDR3 is 13 residues long. V gave up 2 bases and J gave up 3 bases, with 8 bases separating them. Per the germline V gene, CDR1 is MNHEY and CDR2 is SMNVEV (reference sequence). The CDR3 bases are TGTGCCAGCAGTTTAGGTTGGCGCTACGAGCAGTACTTC. Translation gives CASSLGWRYEQYF.

The V call is TRBV7-2, the J call TRBJ2-5; TRBD2 matches 13 bases. Trimming took 6 bases from V and 4 from J; bases not matched to a gene: 5. Germline assignment: CDR1 SGHTA and CDR2 FQGNSA. The CDR3 consists of 15 residues. The CDR3 sequence: CASRPTSGRAETQYF. DNA of the CDR3: TGTGCCAGCAGGCCTACTAGCGGGAGGGCAGAGACCCAGTACTTC.

The chain joins TRBV5-1 to TRBJ2-7; TRBD2 agrees at 12 bases. CDR3 length: 16 amino acids. After removal of 2 bases from V and 6 bases from J, the junction contained 9 bases not matched to a gene. Germline loops: CDR1 SGHRS, CDR2 YFSETQ. The CDR3 region is CASSFLAGGRTSEQYF. CDR3 sequence (DNA): TGCGCCAGCAGCTTTCTAGCGGGAGGGAGGACCTCCGAGCAGTACTTC.

This clonotype has a handful of counts. The rearrangement links TRBV6-5 to TRBJ2-3; D might be TRBD2 (6 bases). V was clipped by 2 bases and J by 1 base, with 13 bases between them. The CDR3 is made up of 16 amino acids. Germline-derived CDR1 and CDR2 are MNHEY and SVGAGI. CDR3 sequence reads: CASSYDLSSGTDTQYF. CDR3 nucleotides: TGTGCCAGCAGTTACGATTTGTCTAGCGGCACAGATACGCAGTATTTT.

There are a few counts of this clonotype. The chain has TRBV2 and TRBJ1-6; D remains ambiguous. Germline V gene lookup returns CDR1 SNHLY and CDR2 FYNNEI. The CDR3 is 11 amino acids. V was shortened by 3 bases and J by 12 bases, with 6 bases between the two germline ends. The CDR3 DNA is TGTGCCAGCAGTGATAGCTTACCCCTCCACTTT. Residues: CASSDSLPLHF.

The chain joins TRBV7-2 to TRBJ2-7; 7 bases line up with TRBD1. V was pared by 1 base and J by 3 bases, with 6 bases of the junction left unmatched. Germline lookup yields CDR1 SGHTA and CDR2 FQGNSA. The CDR3 runs to 15 residues. The CDR3 DNA reads TGTGCCAGCAGCTTAGGACAGGGTAACTACTACGAGCAGTACTTC. It codes for CASSLGQGNYYEQYF.

The chain joins TRBV7-9 to TRBJ1-4, with 8 positions matching TRBD1. This CDR3 spans 15 amino acids. Trimming removed 5 bases from V and 7 bases from J; junction bases left unmatched: 9. Germline V gives CDR1 SEHNR, CDR2 FQNEAQ (reference sequence). The CDR3 region has the DNA TGTGCCAGCAGCCCCACAGGGGGGGTTGTTGAAAAACTGTTTTTT. It is translated as CASSPTGGVVEKLFF.

This clonotype was found a few times. The V gene is TRBV20-1, the J gene TRBJ2-3, with 8 bases matching TRBD2. Germline V gives CDR1 DFQATT, CDR2 SNEGSKA (reference sequence). Losses at the gene ends were 0 bases for V and 4 bases for J; bases not matched to a gene: 9. The CDR3 contains 16 residues. The CDR3 region is CSARDQLAGGADTQYF. CDR3 sequence (DNA): TGCAGTGCTAGAGATCAACTCGCGGGGGGTGCAGATACGCAGTATTTT.